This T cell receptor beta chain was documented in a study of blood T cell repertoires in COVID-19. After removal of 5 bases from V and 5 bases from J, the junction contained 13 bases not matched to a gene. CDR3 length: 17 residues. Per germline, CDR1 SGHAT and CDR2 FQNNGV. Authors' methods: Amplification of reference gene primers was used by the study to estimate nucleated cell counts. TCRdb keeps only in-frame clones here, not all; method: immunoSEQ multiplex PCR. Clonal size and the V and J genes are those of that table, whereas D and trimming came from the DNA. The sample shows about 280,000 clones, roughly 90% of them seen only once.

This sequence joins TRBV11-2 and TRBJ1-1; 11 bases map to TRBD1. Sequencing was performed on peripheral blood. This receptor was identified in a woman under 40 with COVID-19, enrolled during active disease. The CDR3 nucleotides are TGTGCCAGCAGCCCGGGCACCGGGACAGGGGGACGGACTGAAGCTTTCTTT. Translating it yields CASSPGTGTGGRTEAFF.